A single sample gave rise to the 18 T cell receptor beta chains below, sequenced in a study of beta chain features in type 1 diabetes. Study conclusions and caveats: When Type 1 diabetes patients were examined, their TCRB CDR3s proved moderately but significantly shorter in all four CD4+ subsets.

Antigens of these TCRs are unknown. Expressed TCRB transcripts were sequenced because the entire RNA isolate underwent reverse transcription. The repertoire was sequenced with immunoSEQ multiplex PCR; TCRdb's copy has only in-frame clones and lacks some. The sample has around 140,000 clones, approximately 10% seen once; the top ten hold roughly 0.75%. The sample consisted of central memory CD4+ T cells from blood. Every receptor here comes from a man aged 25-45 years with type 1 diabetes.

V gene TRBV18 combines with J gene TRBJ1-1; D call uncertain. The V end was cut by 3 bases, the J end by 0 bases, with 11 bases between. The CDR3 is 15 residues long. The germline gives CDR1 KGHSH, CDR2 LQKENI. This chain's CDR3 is CASSPPGEMNTEAFF. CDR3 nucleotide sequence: TGTGCCAGCTCACCTCCTGGAGAGATGAACACTGAAGCTTTCTTT.

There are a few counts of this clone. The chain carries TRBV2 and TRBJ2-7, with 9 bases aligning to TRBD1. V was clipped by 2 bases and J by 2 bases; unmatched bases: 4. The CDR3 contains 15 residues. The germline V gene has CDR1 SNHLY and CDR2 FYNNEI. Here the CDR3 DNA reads TGTGCCAGCAGTGAATCGGGACAGGGCCCCTACGAGCAGTACTTC. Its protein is CASSESGQGPYEQYF.

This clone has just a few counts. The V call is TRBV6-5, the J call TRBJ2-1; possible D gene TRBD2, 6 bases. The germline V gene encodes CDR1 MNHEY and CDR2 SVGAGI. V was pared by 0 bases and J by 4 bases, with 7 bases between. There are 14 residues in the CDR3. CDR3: CASSYSRGYNEQFF. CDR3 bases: TGTGCCAGCAGTTACTCTCGGGGGTACAATGAGCAGTTCTTC.

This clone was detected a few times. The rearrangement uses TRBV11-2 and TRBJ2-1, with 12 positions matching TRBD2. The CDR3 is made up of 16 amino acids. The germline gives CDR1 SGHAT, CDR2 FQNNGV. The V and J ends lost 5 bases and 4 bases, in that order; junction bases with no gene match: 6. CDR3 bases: TGTGCCAGCAGCCAACAGCTAGCGGGGGGGTACAATGAGCAGTTCTTC. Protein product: CASSQQLAGGYNEQFF.

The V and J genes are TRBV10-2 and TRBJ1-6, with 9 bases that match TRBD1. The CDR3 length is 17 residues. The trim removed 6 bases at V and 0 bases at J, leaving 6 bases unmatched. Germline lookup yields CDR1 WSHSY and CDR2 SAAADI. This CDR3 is CASSDPQGASYNSPLHF. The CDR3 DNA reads TGCGCCAGCAGCGATCCACAGGGGGCCTCCTATAATTCACCCCTCCACTTT.

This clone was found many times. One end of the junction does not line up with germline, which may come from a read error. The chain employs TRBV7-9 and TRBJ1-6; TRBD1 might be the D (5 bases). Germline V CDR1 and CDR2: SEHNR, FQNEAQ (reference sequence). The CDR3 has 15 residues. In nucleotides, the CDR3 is TGTGCCAGCGGCTTGGGGCCGACTTATAATTCACCCCTCCACTTT. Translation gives CASGLGPTYNSPLHF.

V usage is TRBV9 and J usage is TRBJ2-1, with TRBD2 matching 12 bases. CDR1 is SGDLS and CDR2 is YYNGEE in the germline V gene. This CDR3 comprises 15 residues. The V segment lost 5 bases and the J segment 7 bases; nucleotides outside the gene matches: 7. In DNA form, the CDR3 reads TGTGCCAGCAGTTCGGCTAGCGGGGGGGCAAATGAGCAGTTCTTC. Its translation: CASSSASGGANEQFF. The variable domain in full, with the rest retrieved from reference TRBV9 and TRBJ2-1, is DSGVTQTPKHLITATGQRVTLRCSPRSGDLSVYWYQQSLDQGLQFLIQYYNGEERAKGNILERFSAQQFPDLHSELNLSSLELGDSALYFCASSSASGGANEQFFGPGTRLTVL.

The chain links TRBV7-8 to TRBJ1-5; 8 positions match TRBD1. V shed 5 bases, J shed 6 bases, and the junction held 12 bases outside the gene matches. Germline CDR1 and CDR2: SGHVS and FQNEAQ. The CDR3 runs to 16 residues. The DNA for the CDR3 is TGTGCCAGCAGCCCCGGCCGGTCAACAGGGGGTCAGCCCCAGCATTTT. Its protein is CASSPGRSTGGQPQHF.

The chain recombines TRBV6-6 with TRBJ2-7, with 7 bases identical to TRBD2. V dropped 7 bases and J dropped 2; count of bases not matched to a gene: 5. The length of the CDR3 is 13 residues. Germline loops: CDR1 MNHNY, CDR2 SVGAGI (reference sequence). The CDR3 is CASTLAEAYEQYF. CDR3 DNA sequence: TGTGCCAGCACCCTAGCGGAGGCCTACGAGCAGTACTTC.

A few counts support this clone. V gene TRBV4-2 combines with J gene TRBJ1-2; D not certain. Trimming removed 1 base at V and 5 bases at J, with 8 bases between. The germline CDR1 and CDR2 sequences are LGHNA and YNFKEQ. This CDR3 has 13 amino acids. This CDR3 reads CASSQAMRYGYTF. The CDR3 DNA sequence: TGTGCCAGCAGCCAAGCCATGCGATATGGCTACACCTTC.

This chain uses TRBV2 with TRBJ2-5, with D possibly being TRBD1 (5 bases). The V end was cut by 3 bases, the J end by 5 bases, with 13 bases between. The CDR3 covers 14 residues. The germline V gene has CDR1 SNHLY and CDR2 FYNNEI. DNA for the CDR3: TGTGCCAGCAGTGATCAGGGTTCATGGGAGACCCAGTACTTC. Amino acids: CASSDQGSWETQYF. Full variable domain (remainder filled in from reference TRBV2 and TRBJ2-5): EPEVTQTPSHQVTQMGQEVILRCVPISNHLYFYWYRQILGQKVEFLVSFYNNEISEKSEIFDDQFSVERPDGSNFTLKIRSTKLEDSAMYFCASSDQGSWETQYFGPGTRLLVL.

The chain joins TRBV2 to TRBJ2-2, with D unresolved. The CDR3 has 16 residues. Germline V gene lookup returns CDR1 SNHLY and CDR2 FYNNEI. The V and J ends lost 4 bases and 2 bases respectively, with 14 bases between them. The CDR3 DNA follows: TGTGCCAGCAGTGTCAACCAGGCGATAAACACCGGGGAGCTGTTTTTT. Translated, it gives CASSVNQAINTGELFF.

Here the CDR3 DNA reads TGTGCCAGTAGTATTCAGGGTCGAGCCTATGGCTACACCTTC. It encodes CASSIQGRAYGYTF. The chain carries TRBV19 and TRBJ1-2; D may be TRBD1 (5 bases). The germline V and J ends were trimmed by 3 bases and 4 bases, with 12 bases remaining between them. The CDR3 is made up of 14 amino acids. Germline assignment: CDR1 LNHDA and CDR2 SQIVND (reference sequence).

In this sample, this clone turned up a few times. The CDR3 DNA reads TGCGCCAGCAGTCCCTCAGCCGGGGGGGAAAACATTCAGTACTTC. As protein: CASSPSAGGENIQYF. The rearrangement links TRBV5-1 to TRBJ2-4; 8 nucleotides agree with TRBD2. This CDR3 region has 15 residues. Germline loops: CDR1 SGHRS, CDR2 YFSETQ. The trim removed 5 bases at V and 5 bases at J, leaving 9 bases unmatched.

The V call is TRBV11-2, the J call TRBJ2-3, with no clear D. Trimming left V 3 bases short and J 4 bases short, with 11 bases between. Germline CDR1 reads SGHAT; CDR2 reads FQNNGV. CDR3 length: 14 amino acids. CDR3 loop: CASSLAGWADTQYF. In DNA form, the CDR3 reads TGTGCCAGCAGCTTGGCCGGGTGGGCAGATACGCAGTATTTT.

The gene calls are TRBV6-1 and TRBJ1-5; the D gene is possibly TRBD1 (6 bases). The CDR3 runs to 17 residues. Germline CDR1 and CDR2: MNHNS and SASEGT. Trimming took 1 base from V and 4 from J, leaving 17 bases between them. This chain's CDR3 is CASSEEGGGRGNQPQHF. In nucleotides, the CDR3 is TGTGCCAGCAGTGAAGAAGGGGGTGGCAGGGGTAATCAGCCCCAGCATTTT.

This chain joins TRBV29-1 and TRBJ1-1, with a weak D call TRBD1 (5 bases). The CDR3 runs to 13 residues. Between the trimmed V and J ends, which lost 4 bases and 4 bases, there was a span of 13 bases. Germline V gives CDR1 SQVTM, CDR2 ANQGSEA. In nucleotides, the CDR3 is TGCAGCGTTGGCTCGACAGCGGGCACTGAAGCTTTCTTT. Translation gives CSVGSTAGTEAFF.

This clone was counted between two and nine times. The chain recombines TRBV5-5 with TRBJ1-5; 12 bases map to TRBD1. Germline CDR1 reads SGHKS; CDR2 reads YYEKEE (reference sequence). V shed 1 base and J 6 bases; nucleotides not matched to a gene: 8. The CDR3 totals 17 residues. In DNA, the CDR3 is TGTGCCAGCAGCTTGCACGGGGGGACAGGGGGCATTCAGCCCCAGCATTTT. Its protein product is CASSLHGGTGGIQPQHF.